Shown below are 17 T cell receptor beta chains from a single sample sequenced in a study of T cell responses to AZD1222 COVID-19 vaccine. The repertoire was sequenced with immunoSEQ multiplex PCR; TCRdb's copy has only in-frame clones and lacks some. This sample yields about 140,000 clones, of which about nine tenths are seen a single time; roughly 5.1% belongs to the top ten. Material: peripheral blood, obtained on day 0 of AZD1222 vaccination. Source of these receptors: an adult in good health.

The chain is built from TRBV6-1 and TRBJ1-5; D not certain. Germline-derived CDR1 and CDR2 are MNHNS and SASEGT. Trimming removed 1 base at V and 7 bases at J, with 11 bases between. The CDR3 is made up of 14 amino acids. CDR3 sequence: CASSEVGNGQPQHF. Here the CDR3 DNA reads TGTGCCAGCAGTGAAGTGGGCAACGGACAGCCCCAGCATTTT.

The chain recombines TRBV28 with TRBJ1-2; no firm D call. Trimming removed 5 bases from V and 4 bases from J, with 23 bases in between. This CDR3 has 17 residues. Germline lookup yields CDR1 MDHEN and CDR2 SYDVKM. CDR3 DNA: TGTGCCAGCAGTCCCCTCCCAACGGGGTCCCTAATCTATGGCTACACCTTC. Its protein product is CASSPLPTGSLIYGYTF.

CDR3 nucleotides: TGTGCCAGCAGTTTCTCTTTAAAGCAGTTCTTC. The encoded protein is CASSFSLKQFF. The gene calls are TRBV2 and TRBJ2-1, with D uncertain. There are 11 residues in the CDR3. V lost 5 bases, J lost 11 bases, and 10 bases lay in between. Germline CDR1 is SNHLY and CDR2 is FYNNEI. Full variable domain (rest looked up from reference TRBV2 and TRBJ2-1): EPEVTQTPSHQVTQMGQEVILRCVPISNHLYFYWYRQILGQKVEFLVSFYNNEISEKSEIFDDQFSVERPDGSNFTLKIRSTKLEDSAMYFCASSFSLKQFFGPGTRLTVL.

V gene TRBV7-2 combines with J gene TRBJ1-1; D ambiguous. V lost 1 base to trimming and J lost 6 bases, with 15 bases between them. This CDR3 contains 15 residues. Looked up from germline, CDR1 is SGHTA and CDR2 is FQGNSA. Written as DNA, the CDR3 is TGTGCCAGCAGCTTAGGCTCGGGGAGAGAGGCTGAAGCTTTCTTT. This codes for CASSLGSGREAEAFF.

The sample holds a few counts of this clone. J is TRBJ1-1 and V is TRBV6-4, with TRBD1 as a possible D gene (5 bases). The CDR3 is made up of 13 amino acids. V dropped 3 bases and J dropped 3 bases, with 8 bases sitting between them. The V gene's germline CDR1 is MRHNA and CDR2 SNTAGT. The CDR3 is CASSEEGHTEAFF. As DNA, the CDR3 is TGTGCCAGCAGTGAGGAGGGGCACACTGAAGCTTTCTTT.

The chain recombines TRBV10-3 with TRBJ1-5; 7 nucleotides match TRBD1. Germline V CDR1 and CDR2: ENHRY, SYGVKD. This CDR3 region has 15 residues. The V segment lost 4 bases and the J segment 2 bases; nucleotides outside the gene matches: 5. The CDR3 sequence: CAISVAGGGNQPQHF. In DNA, the CDR3 is TGTGCCATCAGTGTAGCAGGGGGTGGCAATCAGCCCCAGCATTTT.

The chain combines TRBV7-2 with TRBJ2-7; 16 bases are a match to TRBD2. Germline loops: CDR1 SGHTA, CDR2 FQGNSA. Losses at the gene ends were 4 bases for V and 7 bases for J; bases not matched to a gene: 16. This CDR3 contains 19 residues. CDR3 sequence (DNA): TGTGCCAGCAGCTCAAGCCCGGGACTAGCGGGGGGGCGGGTCGAAGAGCAGTACTTC. It encodes CASSSSPGLAGGRVEEQYF.

This chain connects TRBV3-1 (or the pseudogene TRBV3-2) to TRBJ2-7; a possible D gene is TRBD1 (10 bases). Trimming left V 3 bases short and J 9 bases short, with 42 bases between. This CDR3 spans 22 amino acids. CDR1 and CDR2 from the germline V gene are LGHDT and YNNKEL (reference sequence). CDR3 nucleotides: TGTGCCAGCAGCCAGGCCTACCATCCGGGACAGGGGTATGTCAAGGCGGGGGGGGCGCAGTACTTC. It encodes CASSQAYHPGQGYVKAGGAQYF.

The chain combines TRBV12-3 or TRBV12-4 with TRBJ1-3; D remains unclear. Trimming stripped 3 bases from V and 7 bases from J, with 10 bases between. The CDR3 has 13 amino acids. The CDR3 spells CASSLFSVNTIYF. Written as DNA, the CDR3 is TGTGCCAGCAGTTTGTTCTCTGTGAACACCATATATTTT.

Regarding this clone: Other DNA sequences in the sample encode the same CDR3. The chain carries TRBV6-5 and TRBJ2-7; TRBD1 matches at 8 bases. V dropped 5 bases and J dropped 2; count of bases not matched to a gene: 5. The CDR3 contains 14 residues. CDR1 MNHEY and CDR2 SVGAGI come from the germline V gene. CDR3 DNA sequence: TGTGCCAGCAGTCCTAGGACAGGGCCCTACGAGCAGTACTTC. This encodes CASSPRTGPYEQYF.

The J gene is TRBJ1-2, the V gene TRBV7-9, with D hard to call. CDR3 length: 11 residues. V shed 4 bases and J shed 8 bases, with 8 bases lying between them. The V gene's germline CDR1 is SEHNR and CDR2 FQNEAQ (reference sequence). CDR3 in amino acids: CASSSRYGYTF. The CDR3 bases are TGTGCCAGCAGCTCGCGGTACGGCTACACCTTC.

This sequence joins TRBV18 and TRBJ1-6; D not certain. CDR3 size: 20 residues. Deletions cut 1 base from V and 4 bases from J, with 23 bases between. Germline V gene lookup returns CDR1 KGHSH and CDR2 LQKENI. Here the CDR3 DNA reads TGTGCCAGCTCACCACAACCCGAGTCTACCGGTGCGGGGTATAATTCACCCCTCCACTTT. Residues: CASSPQPESTGAGYNSPLHF.

CDR3: CASSYQFQGRYTEAFF. The CDR3 DNA follows: TGTGCCAGCAGCTACCAGTTTCAGGGGCGGTACACTGAAGCTTTCTTT. The rearrangement joins TRBV7-8 to TRBJ1-1; TRBD1 might be the D (6 bases). The CDR3 runs to 16 residues. CDR1 SGHVS and CDR2 FQNEAQ come from the germline V gene. Trimming removed 4 bases at V and 3 bases at J, with 18 bases between.

As for this clone: Other DNA sequences in this specimen translate into the identical CDR3. The V and J genes are TRBV28 and TRBJ2-1, with 16 positions matching TRBD2. CDR3 size: 19 residues. The V segment lost 2 bases and the J segment 0 bases; nucleotides outside the gene matches: 4. Germline V gene data show CDR1 as MDHEN and CDR2 as SYDVKM. CDR3 bases: TGTGCCAGCAGTTTACCGGGACTAGCGGGAGGGCCCTCCTACAATGAGCAGTTCTTC. Translating gives CASSLPGLAGGPSYNEQFF.

This rearrangement joins TRBV6-5 to TRBJ2-2; D uncertain. V dropped 6 bases and J dropped 1 base, with 9 bases sitting between them. The length of the CDR3 is 14 residues. In germline, CDR1 is MNHEY, CDR2 SVGAGI. CDR3 in amino acids: CASSHEWNTGELFF. The CDR3 DNA sequence: TGTGCCAGCAGCCACGAGTGGAACACCGGGGAGCTGTTTTTT.

Comment on this clone: Relative to the germline gene, one junction end is altered; a read error may explain this. The genes are TRBV10-3 and TRBJ1-1; no clear D. CDR1 is ENHRY, CDR2 SYGVKD, per germline. The CDR3 length is 13 residues. The CDR3 reads CAITETGNTEAFF. The CDR3 DNA is TGTGCCATCACTGAGACTGGGAACACTGAAGCTTTCTTT.

This chain uses TRBV6-5 with TRBJ2-7; D ambiguous. Germline-derived CDR1 and CDR2 are MNHEY and SVGAGI. V lost 2 bases and J 1 base, leaving 6 bases between the germline ends. The CDR3 covers 13 residues. The CDR3 sequence: CASSYGQSYEQYF. The DNA for the CDR3 is TGTGCCAGCAGTTACGGCCAGTCCTACGAGCAGTACTTC.